This record concerns one TCR beta chain sequence. The antigen is not known. These data originate in a study of cytomegalovirus exposure and HLA in healthy donors. General observations from the study: CMV antigen specificity of a few CMV-associated chains was confirmed in vitro. The authors listed approximately 150 TCR beta chains as cytomegalovirus-associated. For cytomegalovirus status, the classifier reportedly gave diagnoses with high specificity and sensitivity.

Assay: immunoSEQ multiplex PCR; the TCRdb copy retains only in-frame clones and omits some. Among fewer than 200,000 clones listed, about 85% were seen once. The donors were members of the validation cohort, which comprised 120 subjects and was separate from the first cohort of around 700 subjects. The TCR sequence derives from a man between 18 and 35 years old in good health and CMV-seropositive. Sequenced sample: PBMCs.

The CDR3 DNA follows: TGTGCCAGCAGTCTCAGCTCTGGGGCCAACGTCCTGACTTTC. Translated: CASSLSSGANVLTF. The gene calls are TRBV7-9 and TRBJ2-6; D remains ambiguous. Deletions cut 6 bases from V and 0 bases from J, with 6 bases between. This CDR3 is 14 amino acids long. Germline V gene data show CDR1 as SEHNR and CDR2 as FQNEAQ (reference sequence). The variable domain in full, completed from reference TRBV7-9 and TRBJ2-6, reads DTGVSQNPRHKITKRGQNVTFRCDPISEHNRLYWYRQTLGQGPEFLTYFQNEAQLEKSRLLSDRFSAERPKGSFSTLEIQRTEQGDSAMYLCASSLSSGANVLTFGAGSRLTVL.